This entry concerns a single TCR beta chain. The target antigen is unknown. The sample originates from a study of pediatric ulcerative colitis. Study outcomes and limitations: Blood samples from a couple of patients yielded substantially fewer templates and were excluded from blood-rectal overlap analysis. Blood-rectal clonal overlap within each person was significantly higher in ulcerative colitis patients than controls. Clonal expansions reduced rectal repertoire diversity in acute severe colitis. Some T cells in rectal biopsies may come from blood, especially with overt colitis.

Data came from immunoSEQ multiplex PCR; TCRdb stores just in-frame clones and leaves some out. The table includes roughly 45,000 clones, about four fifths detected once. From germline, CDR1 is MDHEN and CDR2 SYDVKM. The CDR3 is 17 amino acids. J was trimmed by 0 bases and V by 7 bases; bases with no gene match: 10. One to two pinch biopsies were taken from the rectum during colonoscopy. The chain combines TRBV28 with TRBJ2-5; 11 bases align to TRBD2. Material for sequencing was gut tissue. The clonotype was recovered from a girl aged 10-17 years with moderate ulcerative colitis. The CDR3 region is CASTTSRLAGNQETQYF. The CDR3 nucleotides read TGTGCCAGCACCACCTCCAGACTAGCGGGAAACCAAGAGACCCAGTACTTC.